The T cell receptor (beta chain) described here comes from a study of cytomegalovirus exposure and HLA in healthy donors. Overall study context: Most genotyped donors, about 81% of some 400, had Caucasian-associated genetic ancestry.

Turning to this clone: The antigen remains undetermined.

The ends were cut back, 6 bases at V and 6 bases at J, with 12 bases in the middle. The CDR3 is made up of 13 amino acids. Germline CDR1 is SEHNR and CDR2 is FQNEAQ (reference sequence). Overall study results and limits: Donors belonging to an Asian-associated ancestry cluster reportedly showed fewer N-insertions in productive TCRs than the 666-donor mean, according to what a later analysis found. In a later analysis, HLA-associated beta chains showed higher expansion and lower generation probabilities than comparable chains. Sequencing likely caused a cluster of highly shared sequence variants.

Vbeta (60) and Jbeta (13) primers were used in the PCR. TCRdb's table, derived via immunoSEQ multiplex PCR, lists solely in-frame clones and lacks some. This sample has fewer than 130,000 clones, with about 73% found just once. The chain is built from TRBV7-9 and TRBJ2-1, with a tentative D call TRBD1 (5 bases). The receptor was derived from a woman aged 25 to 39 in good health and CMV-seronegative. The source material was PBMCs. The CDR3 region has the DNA TGTGCCAGCAGGCGTCCCACAGGCAATGAGCAGTTCTTC. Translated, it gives CASRRPTGNEQFF.